This T cell receptor (beta chain) was recovered during a study of T cell repertoires and Cas9 in healthy adults. About the study: SpCas9-reactive CD4 and CD8 T cells were characterized for potency, cytotoxicity and lineage.

Findings of the study overall: SpCas9-reactive effector T cells were reportedly restrained in vitro by SpCas9-reactive regulatory T cells.

The CDR3 loop spans 14 amino acids. V lost 0 bases to trimming and J lost 2 bases, with 5 bases between them. Germline lookup yields CDR1 SGHDN and CDR2 FVKESK. As concerns this clone: The antigen is unknown.

Sequencing used immunoSEQ multiplex PCR; TCRdb keeps in-frame clones, though not all of them. Seen here are more than 20,000 clones, under 95% observed once, and the top ten hold approximately 0.8%. Sequencing was carried out using CD4+ effector T cells (CD127+, CD25-, CD137-, CD154-) from PBMCs; culture status not recorded. This TCR was sampled from a human donor in good health. The J gene is TRBJ2-4, the V gene TRBV14; D not resolved. The CDR3 reads CASSQEMTKNIQYF. CDR3 nucleotides: TGTGCCAGCAGCCAAGAGATGACCAAAAACATTCAGTACTTC.